This paragraph reports one T cell receptor (beta chain). The record originates from a study of blood T cell repertoires in COVID-19. The CDR3 has 13 residues. Germline-derived CDR1 and CDR2 are SGDLS and YYNGEE. V was cut by 0 bases and J by 7 bases, with 8 bases left in between. Only in-frame clones appear in the TCRdb table, and some are missing; sequencing was by immunoSEQ multiplex PCR. The sample carries over 200,000 clones, 70% to 85% recorded once. The receptor was isolated from a man between 40 and 49 years old who had recovered from COVID-19. The sample comprised PBMCs or T cells enriched from blood (not recorded which). The chain is built from TRBV9 and TRBJ1-5; D is undetermined. The CDR3 spells CASSVGPGQPQHF. As DNA, the CDR3 is TGTGCCAGCAGCGTAGGTCCAGGCCAGCCCCAGCATTTT.